This T cell receptor beta chain is drawn from a study of OX40 agonist ivuxolimab in advanced cancers. Study context: Recorded diagnoses for dose-escalation patients were hepatocellular carcinoma, melanoma, renal cell or head and neck cancer. Earlier anti-PD-1, anti-PD-L1 or anti-CTLA-4 therapy was permitted; about 44% had received some. From roughly 23 to 90 years was the age range, with a mean of about 56 years, and approximately 84% were male. Broader study findings: At doses 0.1 to 3.0 mg/kg, CD4+ and CD8+ clones expanded.

Concerning this clone itself: Its antigen is unidentified.

Measured with immunoSEQ multiplex PCR; TCRdb has only the in-frame clones, and not every one. Among 55,000 to 90,000 clones listed, around 80% were seen once. The CDR3 has 14 amino acids. CDR1 SGDLS and CDR2 YYNGEE come from the germline V gene. V lost 2 bases and J 8 bases, leaving 13 bases between the germline ends. The rearrangement links TRBV9 to TRBJ2-2; unclear D gene. This clonotype was sampled from an adult with an advanced solid tumor such as melanoma, head and neck, liver or kidney cancer. The sequencing used CD4+ or CD8+ T cells sorted from blood, collected in a trial of the OX40 agonist ivuxolimab. The DNA of the CDR3 is TGTGCCAGCAGCGTCTTTGATCGGGTGGGGGAGCTGTTTTTT. Translated: CASSVFDRVGELFF. The variable domain in full, with the rest retrieved from reference TRBV9 and TRBJ2-2, is DSGVTQTPKHLITATGQRVTLRCSPRSGDLSVYWYQQSLDQGLQFLIQYYNGEERAKGNILERFSAQQFPDLHSELNLSSLELGDSALYFCASSVFDRVGELFFGEGSRLTVL.